This T cell receptor beta chain was profiled in a study of regulatory T cells in long-lasting Graves disease. Arm-PCR of CDR3 regions with iRepertoire HTBI primers generated TCR beta libraries. TCRdb redid the calling of the multiplex PCR reads with MiXCR, one entry per CDR3 protein. Of roughly 530,000 distinct CDR3 sequences listed, 15% to 20% were seen once; the top ten hold approximately 25%. This clonotype appeared a few times. Deletions cut 7 bases from V and 6 bases from J, with 21 bases between. Germline CDR1 and CDR2: MGHRA and YSYEKL. The CDR3 is 16 amino acids. This sample's time point: newly diagnosed GD, antithyroid drugs for less than 3 months. RNA from PBMCs was the source of the TCR library. The same specimen was also included in a second study, on T cells in Graves' hyperthyroidism and ophthalmopathy. That source notes: Absence of ophthalmopathy progression within 18 months defined stable Graves' hyperthyroidism. Patients were excluded for uncontrolled infection, other autoimmune disease, pregnancy or lactation.

The J gene is TRBJ2-2, the V gene TRBV4-1; D may be TRBD1 or TRBD2 (5 bases each). The receptor's source is a middle-aged woman with Graves disease. The sample consisted of peripheral blood mononuclear cells (PBMCs), taken at new diagnosis, from a patient treated with antithyroid drugs. Here the CDR3 reads CASKGSSRWGSGELFF. Here the CDR3 DNA reads TGCGCCAGCAAAGGATCATCTCGATGGGGGTCCGGGGAGCTGTTTTTT.